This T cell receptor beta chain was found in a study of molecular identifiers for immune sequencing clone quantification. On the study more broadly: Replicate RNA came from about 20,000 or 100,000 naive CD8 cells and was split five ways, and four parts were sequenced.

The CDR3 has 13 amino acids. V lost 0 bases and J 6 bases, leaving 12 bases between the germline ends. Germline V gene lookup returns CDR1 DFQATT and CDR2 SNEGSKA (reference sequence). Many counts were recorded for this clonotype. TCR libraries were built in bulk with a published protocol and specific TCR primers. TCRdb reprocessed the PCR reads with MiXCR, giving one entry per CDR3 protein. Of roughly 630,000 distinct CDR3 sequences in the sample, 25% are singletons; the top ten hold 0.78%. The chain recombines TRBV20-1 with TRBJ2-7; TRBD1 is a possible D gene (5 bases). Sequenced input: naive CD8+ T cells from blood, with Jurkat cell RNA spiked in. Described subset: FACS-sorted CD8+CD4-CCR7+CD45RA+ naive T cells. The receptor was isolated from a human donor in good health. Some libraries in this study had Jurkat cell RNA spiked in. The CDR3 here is CSAREGAGLEQYF. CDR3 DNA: TGCAGTGCTAGAGAAGGGGCCGGGCTCGAGCAGTACTTC.